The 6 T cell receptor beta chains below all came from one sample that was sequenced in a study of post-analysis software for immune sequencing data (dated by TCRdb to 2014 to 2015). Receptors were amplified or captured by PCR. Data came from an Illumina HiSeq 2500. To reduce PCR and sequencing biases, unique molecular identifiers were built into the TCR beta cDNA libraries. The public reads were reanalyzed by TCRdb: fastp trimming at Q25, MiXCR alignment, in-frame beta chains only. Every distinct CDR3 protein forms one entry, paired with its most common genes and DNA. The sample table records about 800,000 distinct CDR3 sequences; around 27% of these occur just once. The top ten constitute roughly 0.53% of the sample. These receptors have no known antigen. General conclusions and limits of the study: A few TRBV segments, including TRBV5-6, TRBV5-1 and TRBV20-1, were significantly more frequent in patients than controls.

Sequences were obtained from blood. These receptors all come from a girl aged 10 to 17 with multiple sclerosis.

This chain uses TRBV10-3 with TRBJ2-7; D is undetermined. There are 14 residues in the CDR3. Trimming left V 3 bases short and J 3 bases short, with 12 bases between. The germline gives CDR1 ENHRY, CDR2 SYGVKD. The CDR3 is CAISESDGYYEQYF. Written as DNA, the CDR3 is TGTGCCATCAGTGAATCGGACGGCTACTACGAGCAGTACTTC.

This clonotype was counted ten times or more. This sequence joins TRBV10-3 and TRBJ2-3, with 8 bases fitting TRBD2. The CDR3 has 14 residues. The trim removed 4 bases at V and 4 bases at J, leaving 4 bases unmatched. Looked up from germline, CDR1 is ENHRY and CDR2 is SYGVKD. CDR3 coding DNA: TGTGCCATCAGTGGCACTAGCGGACCAGATACGCAGTATTTT. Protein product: CAISGTSGPDTQYF.

The CDR3: CSARGPRGRGNTEAFF. The DNA for the CDR3 is TGCAGTGCTAGAGGTCCCAGGGGGCGAGGGAACACTGAAGCTTTCTTT. J is TRBJ1-1 and V is TRBV20-1, with TRBD1 identical over 8 bases. This CDR3 has 16 amino acids. After removal of 1 base from V and 1 base from J, the junction contained 8 bases not matched to a gene. Germline V gene data show CDR1 as DFQATT and CDR2 as SNEGSKA (reference sequence).

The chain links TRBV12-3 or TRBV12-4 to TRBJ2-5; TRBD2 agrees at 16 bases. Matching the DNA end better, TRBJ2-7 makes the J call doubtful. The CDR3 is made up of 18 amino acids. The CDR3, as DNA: TGTGCCAGCAGTTCTGAGACGGGACTAGCGGGAGGGCCCTACGAGCAGTACTTC. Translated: CASSSETGLAGGPYEQYF.

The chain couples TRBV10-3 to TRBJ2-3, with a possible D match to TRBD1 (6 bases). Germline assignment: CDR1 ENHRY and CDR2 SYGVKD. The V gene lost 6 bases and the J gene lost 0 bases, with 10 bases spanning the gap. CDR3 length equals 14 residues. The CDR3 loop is CAIRAGVSTDTQYF. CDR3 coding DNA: TGTGCCATCAGGGCAGGGGTGAGCACAGATACGCAGTATTTT.

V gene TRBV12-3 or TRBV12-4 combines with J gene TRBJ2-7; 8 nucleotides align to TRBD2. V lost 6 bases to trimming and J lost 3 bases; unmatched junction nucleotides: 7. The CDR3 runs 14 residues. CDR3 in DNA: TGTGCCAGCAGAAGAGCGGGAGACCTCTACGAGCAGTACTTC. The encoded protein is CASRRAGDLYEQYF.